This entry is about one TCR beta chain. Its antigen remains unidentified. The data are from a study of T cell repertoires in cytomegalovirus infection. Background on the study: HLA-C-restricted CMV epitopes, recently identified, and well-studied HLA-B-restricted ones were used by the study. Public TCR beta signatures were indicative of both CMV infection and a matching HLA type.

TCRdb re-called the reads with MiXCR, one entry per CDR3 protein. In the table there are tens of thousands of distinct CDR3 sequences, approximately 22% of which are singletons. Study observations and caveats: Frequencies of public TCR beta families were cumulated, and this identified carriers of CMV plus the relevant HLA. Across the ex vivo response, the dominant clonotypes were HLA-C-restricted CMV-specific TCR beta clonotypes.

The origin of this receptor is a human donor in good health (CMV status not recorded). Some clones in this sample may be carry-over from other donors' samples. The specimen comprised CD8+ T cells from cultured PBMCs, sampled from culture after CMV antigen stimulation.

The CDR3 nucleotides read TGTGCCAGCAGTCCAGGACAGGGTTGGAGACTAAAATCCGGCTACACCTTC. Its translation: CASSPGQGWRLKSGYTF. This sequence joins TRBV27 and TRBJ1-2, with 8 bases matching TRBD1. CDR1 and CDR2 from the germline V gene are MNHEY and SMNVEV (reference sequence). The V and J ends lost 5 bases and 8 bases, in that order; junction bases with no gene match: 19. The CDR3 is 17 residues long.